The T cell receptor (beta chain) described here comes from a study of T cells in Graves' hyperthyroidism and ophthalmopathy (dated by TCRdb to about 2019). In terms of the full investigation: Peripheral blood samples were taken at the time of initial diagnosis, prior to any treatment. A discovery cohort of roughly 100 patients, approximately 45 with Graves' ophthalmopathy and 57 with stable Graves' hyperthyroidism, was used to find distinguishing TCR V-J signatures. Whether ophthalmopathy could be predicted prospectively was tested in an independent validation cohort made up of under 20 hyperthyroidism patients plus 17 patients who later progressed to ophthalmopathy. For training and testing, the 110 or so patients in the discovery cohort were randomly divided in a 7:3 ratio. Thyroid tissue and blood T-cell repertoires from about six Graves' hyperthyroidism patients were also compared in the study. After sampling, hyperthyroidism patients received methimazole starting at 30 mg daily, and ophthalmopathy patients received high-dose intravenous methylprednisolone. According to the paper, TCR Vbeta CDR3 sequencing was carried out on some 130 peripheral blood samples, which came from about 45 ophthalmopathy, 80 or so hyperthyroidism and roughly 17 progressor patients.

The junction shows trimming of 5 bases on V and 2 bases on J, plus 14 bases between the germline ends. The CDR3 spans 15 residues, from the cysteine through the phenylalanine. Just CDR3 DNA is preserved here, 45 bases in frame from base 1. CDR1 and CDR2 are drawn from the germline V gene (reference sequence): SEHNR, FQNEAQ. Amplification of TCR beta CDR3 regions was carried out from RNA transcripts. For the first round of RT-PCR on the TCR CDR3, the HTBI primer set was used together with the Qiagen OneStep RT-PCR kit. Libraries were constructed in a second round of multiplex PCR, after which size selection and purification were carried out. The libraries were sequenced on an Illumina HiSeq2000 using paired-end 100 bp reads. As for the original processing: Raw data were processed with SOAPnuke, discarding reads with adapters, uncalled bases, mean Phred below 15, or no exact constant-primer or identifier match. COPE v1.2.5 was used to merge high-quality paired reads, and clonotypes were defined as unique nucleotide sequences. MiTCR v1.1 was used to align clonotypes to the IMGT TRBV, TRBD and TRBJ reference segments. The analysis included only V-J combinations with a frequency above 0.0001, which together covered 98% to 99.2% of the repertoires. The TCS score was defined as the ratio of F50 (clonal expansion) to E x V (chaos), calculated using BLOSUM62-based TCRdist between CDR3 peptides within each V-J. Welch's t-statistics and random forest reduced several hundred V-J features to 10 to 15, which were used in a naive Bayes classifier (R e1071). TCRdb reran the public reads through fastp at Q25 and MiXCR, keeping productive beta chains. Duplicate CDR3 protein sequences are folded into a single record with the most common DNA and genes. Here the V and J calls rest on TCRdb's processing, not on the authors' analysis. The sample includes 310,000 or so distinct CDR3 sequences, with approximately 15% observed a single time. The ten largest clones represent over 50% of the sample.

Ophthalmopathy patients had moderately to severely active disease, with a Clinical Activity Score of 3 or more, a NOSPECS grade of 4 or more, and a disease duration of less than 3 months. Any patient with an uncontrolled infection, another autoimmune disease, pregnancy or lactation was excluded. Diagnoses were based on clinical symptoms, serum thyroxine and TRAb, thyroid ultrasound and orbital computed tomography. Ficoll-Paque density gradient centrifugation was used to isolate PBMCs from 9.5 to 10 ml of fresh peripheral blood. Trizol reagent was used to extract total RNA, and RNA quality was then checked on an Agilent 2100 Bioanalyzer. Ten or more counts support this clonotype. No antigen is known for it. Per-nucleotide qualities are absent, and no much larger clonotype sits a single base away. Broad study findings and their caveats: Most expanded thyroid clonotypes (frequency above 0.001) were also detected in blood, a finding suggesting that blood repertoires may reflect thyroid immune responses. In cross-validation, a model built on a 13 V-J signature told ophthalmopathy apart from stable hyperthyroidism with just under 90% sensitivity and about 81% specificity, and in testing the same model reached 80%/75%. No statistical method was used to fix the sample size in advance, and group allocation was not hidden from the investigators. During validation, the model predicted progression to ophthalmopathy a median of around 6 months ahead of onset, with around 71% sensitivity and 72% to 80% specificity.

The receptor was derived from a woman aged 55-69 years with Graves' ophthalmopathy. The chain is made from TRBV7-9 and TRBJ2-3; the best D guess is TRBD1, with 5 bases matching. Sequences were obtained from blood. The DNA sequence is TGTGCCAGCAGCCACAGATTGGACATCACAGATACGCAGTATTTT. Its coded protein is CASSHRLDITDTQYF.